A selection of T cell receptor beta chains follows, all from one sample in a study of shared clonotypes between healthy human individuals. Some clones are missing from TCRdb's copy, which holds only in-frame ones; the method was immunoSEQ multiplex PCR. The sample has about 520,000 clones; around 80% are singletons. Source material: PBMCs. These receptors were obtained from a woman aged 40 to 50 in good health. Some clones in this sample may be carry-over from other donors' samples. The CDR3 runs from the conserved cysteine through the conserved F or W. The D gene is left open where the match is weak. Some rows mark clone size as missing; the rest say once, few, many or name a class of expanded clone.

V gene: TRBV7-3; J gene: TRBJ2-7; clone size: .; D gene: .; CDR3 DNA: TGTGCCAGCAGCTTAGCGAAGGACGGCGAGCAGTACTTC; CDR3 protein: CASSLAKDGEQYF
V gene: TRBV18; J gene: TRBJ1-1; clone size: few; D gene: .; CDR3 DNA: TGTGCCAGCTCATCAACCTCGACTCTGACGGCTTTCTTT; CDR3 protein: CASSSTSTLTAFF
V gene: TRBV18; J gene: TRBJ2-7; clone size: .; D gene: TRBD1; CDR3 DNA: TGTGCCAGCGGCGACAGGGTAATCTACGAGCAGTACTTC; CDR3 protein: CASGDRVIYEQYF
V gene: TRBV7-2; J gene: TRBJ1-3; clone size: .; D gene: .; CDR3 DNA: TGTGCCAGCAGCTTATTCGGGCAGGGAGGAAACACCATATATTTT; CDR3 protein: CASSLFGQGGNTIYF
V gene: TRBV6-5; J gene: TRBJ2-2; clone size: .; D gene: TRBD2; CDR3 DNA: TGTGCCAGCAGCCGGGGGGCCGGGGAGCTGTTTTTT; CDR3 protein: CASSRGAGELFF
V gene: TRBV27; J gene: TRBJ1-1; clone size: .; D gene: .; CDR3 DNA: TGTGCCAGCAGTTTATCAAGGAAGAACACTGAAGCTTTCTTT; CDR3 protein: CASSLSRKNTEAFF
V gene: TRBV5-1; J gene: TRBJ2-2; clone size: .; D gene: .; CDR3 DNA: TGCGCCAGCAGCTTCGGGCGGACGGGGGAGCTGTTTTTT; CDR3 protein: CASSFGRTGELFF
V gene: TRBV28; J gene: TRBJ2-1; clone size: .; D gene: TRBD1; CDR3 DNA: TGTGCCAGCAGTCCCCTTTTCCCGACAGGGGGATACAATGAGCAGTTCTTC; CDR3 protein: CASSPLFPTGGYNEQFF
V gene: TRBV20-1; J gene: TRBJ2-3; clone size: .; D gene: .; CDR3 DNA: TGCAGTGCCGACCTTACAGATACGCAGTATTTT; CDR3 protein: CSADLTDTQYF
V gene: TRBV7-9; J gene: TRBJ2-1; clone size: .; D gene: TRBD2; CDR3 DNA: TGTGCCAGCAGCTTAGTGACTAGCGGGCCTGGAAATGAGCAGTTCTTC; CDR3 protein: CASSLVTSGPGNEQFF
V gene: TRBV7-9; J gene: TRBJ2-5; clone size: .; D gene: .; CDR3 DNA: TGTGCCAGCAGCTGGGGGCCAGAGACCCAGTACTTC; CDR3 protein: CASSWGPETQYF
V gene: TRBV7-3; J gene: TRBJ2-3; clone size: .; D gene: TRBD1; CDR3 DNA: TGTGCCAGCAGCCTACAGGGGTTTGACACAGATACGCAGTATTTT; CDR3 protein: CASSLQGFDTDTQYF
V gene: TRBV7-3; J gene: TRBJ2-2; clone size: .; D gene: .; CDR3 DNA: TGTGCCAGCAGCTCTCGAAGGGGGGAGCTGTTTTTT; CDR3 protein: CASSSRRGELFF
V gene: TRBV6-5; J gene: TRBJ1-1; clone size: once; D gene: TRBD1; CDR3 DNA: TGTGCCAGCAGTTTAGGGACAGGTAGGACTGAAGCTTTCTTT; CDR3 protein: CASSLGTGRTEAFF
V gene: TRBV28; J gene: TRBJ2-5; clone size: .; D gene: .; CDR3 DNA: TGTGCCAGCAGCTCGGGAGTAAAACAAGAGACCCAGTACTTC; CDR3 protein: CASSSGVKQETQYF
V gene: TRBV7-2; J gene: TRBJ1-3; clone size: .; D gene: TRBD1; CDR3 DNA: TGTGCCAGCAGCTTAGTGGGGACAGGGACTGGAAACACCATATATTTT; CDR3 protein: CASSLVGTGTGNTIYF
V gene: TRBV30; J gene: TRBJ1-2; clone size: .; D gene: .; CDR3 DNA: TGTGCCTGGAGTGAGGGCGCCTCTAACTATGGCTACACCTTC; CDR3 protein: CAWSEGASNYGYTF
V gene: TRBV18; J gene: TRBJ1-5; clone size: .; D gene: TRBD1; CDR3 DNA: TGTGCCAGCTCACCCTCTGGACAGGGGGTCGGTCAGCCCCAGCATTTT; CDR3 protein: CASSPSGQGVGQPQHF
V gene: TRBV30; J gene: TRBJ1-1; clone size: .; D gene: TRBD1; CDR3 DNA: TGTGCCTGCCCGGGACAGGGGGACACTGAAGCCTTCTTT; CDR3 protein: CACPGQGDTEAFF
V gene: TRBV7-3; J gene: TRBJ2-4; clone size: .; D gene: .; CDR3 DNA: TGTGCCAGCAGCTTAACCAGGGAAAACATTCAGTACTTC; CDR3 protein: CASSLTRENIQYF
V gene: TRBV14; J gene: TRBJ2-7; clone size: .; D gene: .; CDR3 DNA: TGTGCCAGCAGCCCTCATCGTTCTGGGGGTTACGAGCAGTACTTC; CDR3 protein: CASSPHRSGGYEQYF
V gene: TRBV19; J gene: TRBJ2-5; clone size: .; D gene: TRBD1; CDR3 DNA: TGTGCCAGTAGTACCCGGGACAGATACCAAGAGACCCAGTACTTC; CDR3 protein: CASSTRDRYQETQYF
V gene: TRBV19; J gene: TRBJ2-2; clone size: .; D gene: TRBD2; CDR3 DNA: TGTGCCAGTAGACTAGCGGGGGCGAACACCGGGGAGCTGTTTTTT; CDR3 protein: CASRLAGANTGELFF
V gene: TRBV7-8; J gene: TRBJ2-7; clone size: .; D gene: .; CDR3 DNA: TGTGCCAGCAGCTTTATCCCCTCCTACGAGCAGTACTTC; CDR3 protein: CASSFIPSYEQYF
V gene: TRBV4-3; J gene: TRBJ2-1; clone size: .; D gene: TRBD2; CDR3 DNA: TGCGCCAGCAGCCAAGTTGGCCTAGCGGGAGCTAGTGAGCAGTTCTTC; CDR3 protein: CASSQVGLAGASEQFF
V gene: TRBV28; J gene: TRBJ2-2; clone size: .; D gene: TRBD1; CDR3 DNA: TGTGCCAGCAGTTCGACAGGGCGCGGGTTCGGGGAGCTGTTTTTT; CDR3 protein: CASSSTGRGFGELFF